Given below is one TCR beta chain in context. This clonotype was picked up a small number of times. Its cognate antigen has yet to be identified. No much larger clonotype is one base removed from it; base qualities were not supplied. This sample was taken from a study of blood T cells in healthy people across ages (dated by TCRdb to between 2014 and 2017). In the study overall: Template switching captured roughly one uniquely barcoded TCR beta cDNA molecule per two T cells in model experiments. Four age groups were formed from the donors: young (average 16 years), middle-aged (around 41), aged (roughly 56) and long-lived (roughly 81). Two additional independent replicas of 1 million unique cDNA reads from the same blood draw were analyzed for two donors (one aged 18 to 30 and one aged 80 or older). To track age-related changes in TCR beta repertoire diversity, the study relied on deep sequencing normalized with unique cDNA molecular identifiers. Donors of different ages were randomly distributed across sequencing lanes to avoid experimental bias. What the study reported, not specific to this receptor: Compared with the aged group, more naive CD4+ T cells, fewer expanded clones and increased TCR diversity were shown by the long-lived group, suggesting age selection. As age increased, observed TCR beta diversity per million T cells dropped in a roughly linear way, and a significant reduction was already evident by age around 41. Observed TCR beta diversity correlated strongly with the percentage of naive T cells measured by flow cytometry. Estimates of total diversity from one million sequenced T cells were regarded as lower bounds and underestimates. The CMV infection status of donors was not known, potentially confounding age-related changes in expanded clonotypes. Because profiling used bulk unsorted PBMCs, naive and antigen-experienced compartments could not be compared conclusively.

The donors were roughly 40 Caucasian individuals from Russia, aged roughly 6 to 100 years, who were systemically healthy. Ten milliliters of peripheral blood were drawn from each donor into EDTA-treated Vacutainer tubes. Ficoll-Paque density-gradient centrifugation was used to isolate PBMCs, with at least 7 million obtained per sample. Total RNA was extracted from PBMCs with Trizol reagent, with at least 5.5 micrograms obtained per sample. The percentages of naive CD45RAhigh/CD27high T cells were determined by flow cytometry on a PBMC aliquot from every donor. From the cysteine up to the phenylalanine, the CDR3 has a length of 14 residues. This entry keeps only the CDR3 DNA: 42 bases, framed from base 1. CDR1 and CDR2 (MNHEY, SMNVEV) derive from the germline V gene (reference sequence). Trimming takes 5 bases off V and 6 bases off J; junction bases not matched to a gene: 5. Preparation of the library involved 5' RACE. Sequencing was performed on an Illumina HiSeq 2500. A second about 6 to 11 cycle PCR used a sample-barcoded 5' primer and a J-beta primer mix. A template-switch 5' adaptor carrying 12 random nucleotides introduced a unique molecular identifier onto each TCR beta cDNA molecule. At least 3 million CDR3-containing paired-end reads were obtained from each sample. First-strand cDNA synthesis was performed from all RNA using the Mint cDNA synthesis kit, with priming by a TRBC-specific oligonucleotide. Following uracil-DNA glycosylase treatment, all cDNA underwent a first 18-cycle PCR with the universal primers M1SS and BC2_uni_R. For the original study's pipeline: For normalization, 1 million high-quality reads, each with a distinct molecular identifier, were randomly selected from each sample. Reads with shared molecular identifiers were discarded instead of being binned into consensus sequences. CDR3 identification, clonotype clustering and error correction used MiTCR with a Q25 quality threshold and the strictest error-elimination algorithm. Lower-bound total TCR beta diversity was estimated with a nonparametric unseen species model using Euler transformation. TCRdb passed the public sequencing reads through fastp at Q25 and MiXCR, retaining productive beta sequences. Each entry is one CDR3 protein sequence, shown with its most common DNA and genes. TCRdb, not the original authors, processed these V and J calls. The sample table contains about 1,500,000 distinct CDR3 sequences; only one count was recorded for over 25% of them. 7% to 9% of the sample is in the top ten clones.

The clonotype originates from a young woman in good health. The receptor chain draws on TRBV27 and TRBJ1-2, with 11 bases aligning to TRBD1. Sequencing was done on a sample of blood. For the CDR3, the sequence is CASSGTGGVDGYTF. DNA sequence: TGTGCCAGCAGTGGGACAGGGGGGGTGGATGGCTACACCTTC.